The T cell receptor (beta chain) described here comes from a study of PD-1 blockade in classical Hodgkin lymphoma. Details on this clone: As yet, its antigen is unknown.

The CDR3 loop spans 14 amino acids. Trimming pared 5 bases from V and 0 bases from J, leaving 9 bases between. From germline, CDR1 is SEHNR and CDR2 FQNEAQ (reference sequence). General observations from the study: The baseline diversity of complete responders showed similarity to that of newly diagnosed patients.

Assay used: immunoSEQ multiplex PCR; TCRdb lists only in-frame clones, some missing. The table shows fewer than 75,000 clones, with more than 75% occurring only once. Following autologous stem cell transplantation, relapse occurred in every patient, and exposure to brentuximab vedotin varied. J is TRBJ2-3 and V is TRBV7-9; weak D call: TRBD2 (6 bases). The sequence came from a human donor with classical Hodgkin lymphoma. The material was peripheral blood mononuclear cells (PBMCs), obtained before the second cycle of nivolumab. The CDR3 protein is CASSLGTSTDTQYF. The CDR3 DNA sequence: TGTGCCAGCAGCCTCGGGACTAGCACAGATACGCAGTATTTT.